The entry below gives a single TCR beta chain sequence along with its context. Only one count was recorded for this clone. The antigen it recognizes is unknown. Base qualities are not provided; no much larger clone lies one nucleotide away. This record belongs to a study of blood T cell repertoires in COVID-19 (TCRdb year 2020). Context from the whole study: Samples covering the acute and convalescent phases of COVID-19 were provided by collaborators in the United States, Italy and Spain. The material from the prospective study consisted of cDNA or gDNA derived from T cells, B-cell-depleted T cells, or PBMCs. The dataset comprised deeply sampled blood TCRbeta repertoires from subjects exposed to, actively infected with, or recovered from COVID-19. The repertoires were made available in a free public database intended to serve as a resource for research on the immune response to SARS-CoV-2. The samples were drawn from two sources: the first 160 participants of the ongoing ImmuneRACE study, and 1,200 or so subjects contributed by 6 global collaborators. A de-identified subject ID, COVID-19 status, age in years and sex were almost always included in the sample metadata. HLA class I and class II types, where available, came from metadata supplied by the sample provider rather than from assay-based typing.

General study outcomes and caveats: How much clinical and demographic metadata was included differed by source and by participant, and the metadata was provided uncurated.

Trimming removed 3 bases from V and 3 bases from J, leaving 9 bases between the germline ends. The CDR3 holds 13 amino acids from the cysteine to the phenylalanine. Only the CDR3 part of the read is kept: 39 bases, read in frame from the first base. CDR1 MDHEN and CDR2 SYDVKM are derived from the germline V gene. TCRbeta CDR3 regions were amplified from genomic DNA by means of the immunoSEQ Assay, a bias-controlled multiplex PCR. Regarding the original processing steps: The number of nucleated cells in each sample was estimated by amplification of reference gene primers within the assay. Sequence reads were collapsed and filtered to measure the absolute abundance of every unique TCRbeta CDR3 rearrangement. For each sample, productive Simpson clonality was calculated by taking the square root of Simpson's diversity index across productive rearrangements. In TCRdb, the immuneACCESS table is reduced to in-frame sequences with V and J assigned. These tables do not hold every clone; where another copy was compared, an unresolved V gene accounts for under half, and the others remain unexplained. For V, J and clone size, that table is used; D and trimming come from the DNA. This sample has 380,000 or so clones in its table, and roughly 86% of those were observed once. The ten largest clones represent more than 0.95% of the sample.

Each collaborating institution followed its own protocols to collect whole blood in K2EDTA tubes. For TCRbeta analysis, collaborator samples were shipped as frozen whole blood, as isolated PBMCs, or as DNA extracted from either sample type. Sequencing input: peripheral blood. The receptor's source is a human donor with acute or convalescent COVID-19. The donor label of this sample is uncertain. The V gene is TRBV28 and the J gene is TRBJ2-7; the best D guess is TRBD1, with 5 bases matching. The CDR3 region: CASSLGQGYEQYF. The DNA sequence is TGTGCCAGCAGTTTGGGGCAGGGCTACGAGCAGTACTTC.